This TCR beta chain derives from a study of graft-versus-host responses after intestinal transplantation. Study-level information: Once they had received anti-thymocyte globulin induction, all recipients took tacrolimus and steroids for approximately three years.

Sequencing used immunoSEQ multiplex PCR; TCRdb keeps in-frame clones, though not all of them. The sample shows tens of thousands of clones, roughly 84% of them seen only once. This clone was seen only once. Its antigen is still unknown. The CDR3 is 15 residues long. In germline, CDR1 is MDHEN, CDR2 SYDVKM. V lost 6 bases to trimming and J lost 4 bases; unmatched junction nucleotides: 7. Findings and caveats of the study: Among recipient marrow samples, GvH clones were found; some appeared first in ileum or blood.

This chain joins TRBV28 and TRBJ2-5, with TRBD1 matching over 11 bases. The receptor was isolated from a human donor who was the organ donor for an intestinal transplant. Sequenced here: unstimulated CD4+ T cells sorted from spleen or lymph node cells, sampled before transplant. CDR3: CASRPPGQGGETQYF. The CDR3 DNA follows: TGTGCCAGCAGGCCGCCGGGACAGGGGGGAGAGACCCAGTACTTC.